What follows are 26 T cell receptor beta chains derived from one specimen sequenced in a study of blood T cell repertoires in COVID-19. Repertoires were generated with immunoSEQ multiplex PCR, while TCRdb's copy carries only in-frame clones and drops some. The data contain 84,000 or so clones, roughly four fifths of them singletons. Material for sequencing was peripheral blood. These receptors were collected from a woman older than 75 with acute or convalescent COVID-19.

The CDR3 coding sequence is TGTGCCGGAACGGACTATTCCAACTATGGCTACACCTTC. Translated: CAGTDYSNYGYTF. This sequence joins TRBV7-9 and TRBJ1-2; D remains ambiguous. The CDR3 has 13 amino acids. V was pared by 11 bases and J by 2 bases, with 15 bases between. CDR1 SEHNR and CDR2 FQNEAQ come from the germline V gene (reference sequence).

DNA for the CDR3: TGCGCCAGCAGCCAGTCAGGTGCGGGGTCGATAGAGACCCAGTACTTC. Translated: CASSQSGAGSIETQYF. V and J are TRBV4-1 and TRBJ2-5; TRBD2 might be the D (6 bases). Germline lookup yields CDR1 MGHRA and CDR2 YSYEKL. Between the trimmed V and J ends, which lost 3 bases and 4 bases, there was a span of 18 bases. The CDR3 runs 16 residues.

This clone was picked up one time. The J gene is TRBJ1-5, the V gene TRBV20-1, with a weak D call TRBD1 (6 bases). The CDR3 contains 15 residues. Germline CDR1 and CDR2: DFQATT and SNEGSKA (reference sequence). V gave up 3 bases and J gave up 1 base, with 13 bases separating them. DNA of the CDR3: TGCAGTGCTAGTCTAGGGGGTCAAAGCAATCAGCCCCAGCATTTT. Its protein is CSASLGGQSNQPQHF.

CDR3 DNA sequence: TGTGCCAGCAGCCTAGGGGGAATTAATGAAAAACTGTTTTTT. Translating gives CASSLGGINEKLFF. The gene calls are TRBV3-1 (or the pseudogene TRBV3-2) and TRBJ1-4, with TRBD1 as a possible D gene (6 bases). Germline CDR1 and CDR2: LGHDT and YNNKEL (reference sequence). V was trimmed by 4 bases and J by 4 bases, leaving 10 bases between them. CDR3 length equals 14 residues.

The sample holds one count of this clone. The chain joins TRBV28 to TRBJ1-2; 7 positions agree with TRBD1. J lost 3 bases, V lost 5 bases, and 3 bases had no gene match. CDR1 is MDHEN, CDR2 SYDVKM, per germline. The CDR3 runs 13 residues. This CDR3 reads CASSLDRDYGYTF. The CDR3 nucleotides are TGTGCCAGCAGTCTAGACAGGGACTATGGCTACACCTTC.

This sequence joins TRBV10-1 and TRBJ2-5, with 7 bases that match TRBD2. Germline V gene lookup returns CDR1 WNHNN and CDR2 SYGVQD (reference sequence). The trim removed 4 bases at V and 4 bases at J, leaving 3 bases unmatched. The CDR3 consists of 13 residues. The CDR3 sequence: CASSGGGGETQYF. CDR3 sequence (DNA): TGCGCCAGCAGTGGTGGCGGGGGAGAGACCCAGTACTTC.

V usage is TRBV10-3 and J usage is TRBJ2-7; TRBD2 agrees at 8 bases. The CDR3 is made up of 14 amino acids. The germline V gene has CDR1 ENHRY and CDR2 SYGVKD. V gave up 6 bases and J gave up 6 bases; unmatched junction bases: 10. CDR3 in DNA: TGTGCCATCAGGCCAACCGGGGGGGTAGGCGAGCAGTACTTC. Residues: CAIRPTGGVGEQYF.

The chain carries TRBV19 and TRBJ2-6, with D unresolved. The CDR3 has 17 residues. Trimming removed 6 bases at V and 0 bases at J, with 15 bases between. Germline lookup yields CDR1 LNHDA and CDR2 SQIVND (reference sequence). The CDR3 coding sequence is TGTGCCAGTAGCGGAGAGATTACCCACTCTGGGGCCAACGTCCTGACTTTC. This gives the protein CASSGEITHSGANVLTF.

This sequence joins TRBV18 and TRBJ2-7, with 8 bases aligning to TRBD1. CDR3 size: 14 residues. Germline CDR1 reads KGHSH; CDR2 reads LQKENI. Trimming took 6 bases from V and 0 from J; bases not matched to a gene: 4. In DNA form, the CDR3 reads TGTGCCAGCTCTCCCGACAGGGGCTCCTACGAGCAGTACTTC. It encodes CASSPDRGSYEQYF.

This clone was detected a few times. This chain joins TRBV19 and TRBJ1-3; 7 bases align to TRBD1. The V gene's germline CDR1 is LNHDA and CDR2 SQIVND (reference sequence). CDR3 size: 16 residues. V was clipped by 6 bases and J by 0 bases; unmatched bases: 8. The chain's CDR3 is CASSHSGTASGNTIYF. The CDR3 DNA follows: TGTGCCAGTAGCCACTCCGGGACAGCCTCTGGAAACACCATATATTTT. Looking up the rest from reference TRBV19 and TRBJ1-3 gives the full variable domain: DGGITQSPKYLFRKEGQNVTLSCEQNLNHDAMYWYRQDPGQGLRLIYYSQIVNDFQKGDIAEGYSVSREKKESFPLTVTSAQKNPTAFYLCASSHSGTASGNTIYFGEGSWLTVV.

The V gene is TRBV5-1, the J gene TRBJ2-2, with D tentatively TRBD2 (6 bases). Germline V gene sequence: CDR1 SGHRS, CDR2 YFSETQ. Trimming removed 2 bases from V and 4 bases from J, with 18 bases in between. This CDR3 comprises 17 residues. The CDR3 sequence is CASSFGQGGRGTGELFF. DNA of the CDR3: TGCGCCAGCAGCTTCGGTCAGGGAGGTCGTGGCACCGGGGAGCTGTTTTTT.

V gene TRBV28 combines with J gene TRBJ2-1, with D unclear. The CDR3 runs to 12 residues. With 5 bases removed from V and 10 bases from J, the gap between germline ends came to 12 bases. The V gene's germline CDR1 is MDHEN and CDR2 SYDVKM. The CDR3 DNA is TGTGCCAGCAGTCAACAACCCTGGGAGCAGTTCTTC. Amino acids: CASSQQPWEQFF.

CDR3 bases: TGTGCCAGCTCCCGCGGGACAGGGGATTATGGCTACACCTTC. Its translation: CASSRGTGDYGYTF. The chain has TRBV18 and TRBJ1-2; 10 bases align to TRBD1. V lost 6 bases and J lost 5; bases outside the gene matches: 6. Germline CDR1 and CDR2: KGHSH and LQKENI. The CDR3 has 14 amino acids.

CDR3 amino acids: CASRTIRNTEAFF. CDR3 nucleotides: TGTGCCAGCAGGACAATAAGGAACACTGAAGCTTTCTTT. The genes are TRBV28 and TRBJ1-1, with D uncertain. Per the germline V gene, CDR1 is MDHEN and CDR2 is SYDVKM. The CDR3 loop spans 13 amino acids. V was shortened by 6 bases and J by 1 base, with 9 bases between the two germline ends.

The V gene is TRBV18, the J gene TRBJ2-7; maybe TRBD1 (5 bases). V lost 2 bases, J lost 1 base, and 9 bases lay in between. CDR3 length equals 14 residues. Germline assignment: CDR1 KGHSH and CDR2 LQKENI. The CDR3 loop is CASSPGALSYEQYF. The CDR3 coding sequence is TGTGCCAGCTCACCAGGGGCTTTATCCTACGAGCAGTACTTC. Using reference TRBV18 and TRBJ2-7 for the parts outside the CDR3, the full variable domain is NAGVMQNPRHLVRRRGQEARLRCSPMKGHSHVYWYRQLPEEGLKFMVYLQKENIIDESGMPKERFSAEFPKEGPSILRIQQVVRGDSAAYFCASSPGALSYEQYFGPGTRLTVT.

The V gene is TRBV2, the J gene TRBJ1-5, with 8 bases matching TRBD1. Per germline, CDR1 SNHLY and CDR2 FYNNEI. There are 14 residues in the CDR3. V was pared by 8 bases and J by 2 bases, with 5 bases of the junction left unmatched. The CDR3 spells CASRQGSRNQPQHF. For the CDR3, the DNA is TGTGCCAGCCGACAGGGGTCCCGCAATCAGCCCCAGCATTTT.

The V and J genes are TRBV5-5 and TRBJ1-1, with 7 bases fitting TRBD1. The CDR3 totals 15 residues. Trimming removed 3 bases from V and 0 bases from J; junction bases left unmatched: 5. Germline assignment: CDR1 SGHKS and CDR2 YYEKEE (reference sequence). CDR3 residues: CASSSGTVLNTEAFF. Written as DNA, the CDR3 is TGTGCCAGCAGCTCCGGGACAGTACTGAACACTGAAGCTTTCTTT.

The chain links TRBV5-6 to TRBJ2-5; D possibly corresponds to TRBD1 (6 bases). The CDR3 runs to 14 residues. Germline V gives CDR1 SGHDT, CDR2 YYEEEE. V was shortened by 0 bases and J by 5 bases, with 11 bases between the two germline ends. The CDR3 reads CASSLVGRGETQYF. In DNA form, the CDR3 reads TGTGCCAGCAGCTTGGTTGGCAGGGGTGAGACCCAGTACTTC.

The table lists this clone with a count of one. V gene TRBV27 combines with J gene TRBJ2-7, with D unresolved. This CDR3 is 13 amino acids long. Germline V gene sequence: CDR1 MNHEY, CDR2 SMNVEV (reference sequence). Trimming left V 3 bases short and J 3 bases short, with 9 bases between. The DNA for the CDR3 is TGTGCCAGCAGTTTGGCGGTGGGCTACGAGCAGTACTTC. Its protein product is CASSLAVGYEQYF.

The chain is built from TRBV18 and TRBJ2-1; 9 nucleotides match TRBD2. V gave up 5 bases and J gave up 7 bases; unmatched junction bases: 3. The germline V gene has CDR1 KGHSH and CDR2 LQKENI. This CDR3 comprises 13 residues. The CDR3 spells CASSLAGANEQFF. CDR3 nucleotides: TGTGCCAGCTCATTAGCGGGAGCGAATGAGCAGTTCTTC.

The chain has TRBV28 and TRBJ2-1; 7 bases match TRBD1. Germline CDR1 is MDHEN and CDR2 is SYDVKM. CDR3 length: 13 residues. With V trimmed by 9 bases and J by 1 base, 3 bases remained unmatched. CDR3 amino acids: CARQGESYNEQFF. The CDR3 nucleotides are TGTGCCAGGCAGGGGGAATCCTACAATGAGCAGTTCTTC.

The V call is TRBV18, the J call TRBJ1-2; no clear D. Per germline, CDR1 KGHSH and CDR2 LQKENI. The CDR3 runs to 13 residues. Trimming cost V 3 bases and J 5 bases, with 10 bases left between them. CDR3 region: CASSPPPGYGYTF. The CDR3 DNA reads TGTGCCAGCTCACCCCCTCCGGGGTATGGCTACACCTTC. Drawing the rest from reference TRBV18 and TRBJ1-2, the complete variable domain is NAGVMQNPRHLVRRRGQEARLRCSPMKGHSHVYWYRQLPEEGLKFMVYLQKENIIDESGMPKERFSAEFPKEGPSILRIQQVVRGDSAAYFCASSPPPGYGYTFGSGTRLTVV.

This clone was observed once. The V call is TRBV5-1, the J call TRBJ2-7; 8 nucleotides align to TRBD1. This CDR3 region has 17 residues. With 0 bases clipped from V and 4 bases from J, the junction kept 12 bases outside the gene matches. CDR1 and CDR2 (germline): SGHRS, YFSETQ. Here the CDR3 DNA reads TGCGCCAGCAGCTTGGAGGGGTCAGGGGGCGCCCCTTACGAGCAGTACTTC. Translation gives CASSLEGSGGAPYEQYF. The entire variable domain, with the rest obtained from reference TRBV5-1 and TRBJ2-7, is as follows: KAGVTQTPRYLIKTRGQQVTLSCSPISGHRSVSWYQQTPGQGLQFLFEYFSETQRNKGNFPGRFSGRQFSNSRSEMNVSTLELGDSALYLCASSLEGSGGAPYEQYFGPGTRLTVT.

V and J are TRBV5-1 and TRBJ2-3, with TRBD1 identical over 7 bases. Germline CDR1 and CDR2: SGHRS and YFSETQ. This CDR3 has 15 residues. With 0 bases clipped from V and 5 bases from J, the junction kept 6 bases outside the gene matches. As DNA, the CDR3 is TGCGCCAGCAGCTTGGCGTCAGGGGGAAGAGATACGCAGTATTTT. Encoded protein: CASSLASGGRDTQYF.

This chain links TRBV7-9 with TRBJ1-6; 8 bases fit TRBD1. CDR1 and CDR2 (germline): SEHNR, FQNEAQ (reference sequence). Trimming took 3 bases from V and 7 from J; bases not matched to a gene: 5. This CDR3 is built from 15 residues. Here the CDR3 reads CASSFIQGANSPLHF. In DNA form, the CDR3 reads TGTGCCAGCAGCTTTATTCAGGGGGCCAATTCACCCCTCCACTTT.

This sequence joins TRBV19 and TRBJ1-5; possibly TRBD1 for D (5 bases). The CDR3 is 18 residues long. V lost 0 bases to trimming and J lost 1 base, with 16 bases between them. CDR1 is LNHDA, CDR2 SQIVND, per germline (reference sequence). The DNA for the CDR3 is TGTGCCAGTAGTATAGATCTCCCAGGGTCATTAAGCAATCAGCCCCAGCATTTT. It translates to CASSIDLPGSLSNQPQHF.